This T cell receptor (beta chain) comes out of a study of shared clonotypes between healthy human individuals. Notes on the study in general: On the whole, naive subsets had larger estimated richness than memory subsets had.

Assay execution proceeded at the deep level. Data came from immunoSEQ multiplex PCR; TCRdb stores just in-frame clones and leaves some out. The sample carries roughly 680,000 clones, 72% recorded once. Deletions cut 7 bases from V and 1 base from J, with 13 bases between. Looked up from germline, CDR1 is SQVTM and CDR2 is ANQGSEA. The CDR3 length is 14 residues. With regard to this clone: The target antigen is unknown.

This receptor was taken from a woman in her 30s in good health. The chain couples TRBV29-1 to TRBJ2-2; D may be TRBD1 (5 bases). The sequencing input was memory CD4+ T cells sorted from blood. Specified subset: CD45RA-negative fraction. The DNA of the CDR3 is TGCAGCGCACACCCAACAGGGAACACCGGGGAGCTGTTTTTT. Amino acid sequence: CSAHPTGNTGELFF.